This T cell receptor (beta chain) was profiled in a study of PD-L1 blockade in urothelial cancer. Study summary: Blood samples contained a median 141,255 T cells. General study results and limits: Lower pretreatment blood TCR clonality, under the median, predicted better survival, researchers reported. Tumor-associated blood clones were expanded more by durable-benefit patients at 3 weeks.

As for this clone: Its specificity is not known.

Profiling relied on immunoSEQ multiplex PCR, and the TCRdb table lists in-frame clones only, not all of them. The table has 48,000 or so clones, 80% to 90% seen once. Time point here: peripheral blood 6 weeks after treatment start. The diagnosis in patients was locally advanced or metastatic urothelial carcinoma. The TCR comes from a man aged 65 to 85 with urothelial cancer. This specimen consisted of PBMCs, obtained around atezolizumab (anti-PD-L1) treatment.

The chain's CDR3 is CASSQTRTGQETQYF. The CDR3 bases are TGTGCCAGCTCACAGACTCGAACAGGGCAAGAGACCCAGTACTTC. The V call is TRBV18, the J call TRBJ2-5; D is possibly TRBD1 (6 bases). Per the germline V gene, CDR1 is KGHSH and CDR2 is LQKENI. The CDR3 is 15 amino acids. The V gene lost 4 bases and the J gene lost 2 bases, with 14 bases spanning the gap. Filled out from reference TRBV18 and TRBJ2-5, the complete variable domain reads NAGVMQNPRHLVRRRGQEARLRCSPMKGHSHVYWYRQLPEEGLKFMVYLQKENIIDESGMPKERFSAEFPKEGPSILRIQQVVRGDSAAYFCASSQTRTGQETQYFGPGTRLLVL.